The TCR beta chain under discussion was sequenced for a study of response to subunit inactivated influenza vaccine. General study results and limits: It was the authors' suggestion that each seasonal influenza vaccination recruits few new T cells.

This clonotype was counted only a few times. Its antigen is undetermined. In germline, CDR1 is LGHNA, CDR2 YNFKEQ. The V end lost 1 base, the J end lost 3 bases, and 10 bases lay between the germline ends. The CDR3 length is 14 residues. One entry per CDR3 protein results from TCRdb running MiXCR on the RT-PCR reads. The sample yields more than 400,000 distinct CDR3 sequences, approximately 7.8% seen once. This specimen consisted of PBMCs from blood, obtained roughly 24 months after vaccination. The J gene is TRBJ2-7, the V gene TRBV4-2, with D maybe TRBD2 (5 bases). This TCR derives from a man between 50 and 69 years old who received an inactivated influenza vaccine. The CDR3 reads CASSQGIGGYEQYF. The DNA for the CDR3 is TGTGCCAGCAGCCAAGGAATCGGAGGCTACGAGCAGTACTTC.